This record covers a single T cell receptor beta chain. Which antigen it targets is not known. Base qualities are not provided; no much larger clone lies one nucleotide away. This sample is part of a study of control samples from healthy donors and cancer patients (TCRdb year 2020). The germline V gene specifies MNHEY as CDR1 and SVGEGT as CDR2. The cysteine opens and the phenylalanine closes a CDR3 of 15 amino acids. The only DNA kept is the CDR3, 45 bases in frame from the first base. The junction shows trimming of 2 bases on V and 0 bases on J, plus 10 bases between the germline ends. The method behind the library was the immunoSEQ multiplex PCR assay. TCRdb provides this immuneACCESS table in a form limited to in-frame rearrangements. Some clones are lacking; in checked studies, under half of them reflect an unresolved V gene, and why the rest are absent is not known. This sample has around 99,000 clones in its table, and around 88% of those were observed once. The ten most abundant clones make up under 20% of the sample.

This chain joins TRBV6-2 or TRBV6-3 to TRBJ1-1; the D gene lacks a confident call. Sequencing input: blood. The clonotype comes from a woman between 45 and 65 years old in good health. The nucleotides read TGTGCCAGCAGTTACGGGAGAAACATGAACACTGAAGCTTTCTTT. Protein translation: CASSYGRNMNTEAFF.